This TCR beta chain was profiled in a study of shared clonotypes between healthy human individuals. Study-wide results and caveats: Naive subsets generally had larger estimated richness than memory subsets.

Produced via immunoSEQ multiplex PCR; TCRdb's table is partial and in-frame only. There are roughly 650,000 clones in the sample; approximately 97% occur only once, and around 0.058% lies in the top ten. Donors included only healthy HIV-negative adults lacking recent acute infections or vaccinations. Partitioning of CD4+ cells yielded a CD45RA+ naive subset and a CD45RA-negative memory subset. Remarks on this clone: Its specificity is unknown.

The CDR3 runs 17 residues. The J segment lost 0 bases and the V segment lost 4 bases, leaving 5 bases of the junction unmatched. Germline assignment: CDR1 SGHRS and CDR2 YFSETQ. The origin of this receptor is a woman aged 25 to 45 in good health. The rearrangement links TRBV5-1 to TRBJ2-2, with TRBD2 identical over 11 bases. The sequenced material came from naive CD4+ T cells sorted from blood. Documented subset: CD45RA+ positively selected. The DNA for the CDR3 is TGCGCCAGCAGCCCGGGACTAGCGGCAACGAACACCGGGGAGCTGTTTTTT. Translated, it gives CASSPGLAATNTGELFF. The whole variable domain, remainder taken from reference TRBV5-1 and TRBJ2-2, is KAGVTQTPRYLIKTRGQQVTLSCSPISGHRSVSWYQQTPGQGLQFLFEYFSETQRNKGNFPGRFSGRQFSNSRSEMNVSTLELGDSALYLCASSPGLAATNTGELFFGEGSRLTVL.